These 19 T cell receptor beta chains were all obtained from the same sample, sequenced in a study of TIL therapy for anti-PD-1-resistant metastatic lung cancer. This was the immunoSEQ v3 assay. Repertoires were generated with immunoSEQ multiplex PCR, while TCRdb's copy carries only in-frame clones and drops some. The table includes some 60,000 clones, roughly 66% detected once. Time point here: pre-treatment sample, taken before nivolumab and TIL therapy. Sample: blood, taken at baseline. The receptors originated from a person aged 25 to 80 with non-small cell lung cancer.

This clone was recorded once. The CDR3 sequence is CASSLVGERGGELFF. CDR3 coding DNA: TGTGCCAGCAGCTTAGTGGGGGAACGGGGCGGGGAGCTGTTTTTT. The V call is TRBV11-3, the J call TRBJ2-2; the D gene could be TRBD1 or TRBD2 (5 bases each). CDR3 length: 15 residues. From germline, CDR1 is SGHNT and CDR2 YENEEA. V lost 1 base and J lost 7, with 13 bases in between.

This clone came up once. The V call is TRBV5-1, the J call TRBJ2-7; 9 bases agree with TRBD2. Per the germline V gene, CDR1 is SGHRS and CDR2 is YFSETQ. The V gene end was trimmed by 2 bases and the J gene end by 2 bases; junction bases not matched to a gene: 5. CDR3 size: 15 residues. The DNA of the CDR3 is TGCGCCAGCAGCTTTGGGGCGGGAGGGCCCTACGAGCAGTACTTC. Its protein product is CASSFGAGGPYEQYF.

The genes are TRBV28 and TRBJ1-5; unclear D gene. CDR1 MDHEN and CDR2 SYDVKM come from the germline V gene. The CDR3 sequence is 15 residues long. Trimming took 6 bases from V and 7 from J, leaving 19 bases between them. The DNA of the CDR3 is TGTGCCAGCAGGCCGGTCGAACTCCAAGGGCAGCCCCAGCATTTT. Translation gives CASRPVELQGQPQHF.

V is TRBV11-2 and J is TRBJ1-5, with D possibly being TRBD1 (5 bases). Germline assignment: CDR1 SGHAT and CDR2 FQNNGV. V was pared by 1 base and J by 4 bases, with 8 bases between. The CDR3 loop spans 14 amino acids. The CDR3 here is CASSLGDGNQPQHF. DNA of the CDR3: TGTGCCAGCAGCTTAGGGGACGGGAATCAGCCCCAGCATTTT.

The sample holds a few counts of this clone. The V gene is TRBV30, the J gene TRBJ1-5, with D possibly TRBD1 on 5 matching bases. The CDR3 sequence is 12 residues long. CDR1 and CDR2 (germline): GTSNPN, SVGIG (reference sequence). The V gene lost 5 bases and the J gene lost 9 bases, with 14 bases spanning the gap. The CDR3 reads CAWGPGPGPQHF. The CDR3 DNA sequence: TGTGCCTGGGGGCCGGGGCCAGGGCCCCAGCATTTT.

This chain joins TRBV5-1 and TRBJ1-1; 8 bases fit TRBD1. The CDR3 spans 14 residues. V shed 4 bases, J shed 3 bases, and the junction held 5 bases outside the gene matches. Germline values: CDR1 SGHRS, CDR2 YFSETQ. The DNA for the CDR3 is TGCGCCAGCAGCGTCGACAGGGGAGACACTGAAGCTTTCTTT. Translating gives CASSVDRGDTEAFF.

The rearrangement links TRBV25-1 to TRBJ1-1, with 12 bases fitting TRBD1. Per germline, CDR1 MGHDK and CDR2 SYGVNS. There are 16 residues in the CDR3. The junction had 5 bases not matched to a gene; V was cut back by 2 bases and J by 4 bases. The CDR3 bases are TGTGCCAGCAGTGAACTCGGGACAGGGGGCGTCACTGAAGCTTTCTTT. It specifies CASSELGTGGVTEAFF.

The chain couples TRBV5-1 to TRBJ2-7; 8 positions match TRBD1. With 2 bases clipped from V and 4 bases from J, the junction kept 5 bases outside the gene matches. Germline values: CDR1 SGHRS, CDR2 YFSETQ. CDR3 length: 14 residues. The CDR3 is CASSLGQGYYEQYF. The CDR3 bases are TGCGCCAGCAGCTTAGGACAGGGATATTACGAGCAGTACTTC.

The CDR3 DNA reads as TGTGCCAGCAGCCCCGACAGTTACACTGAAGCTTTCTTT. Its protein is CASSPDSYTEAFF. This chain joins TRBV5-4 and TRBJ1-1; D perhaps matches TRBD1 (5 bases). This CDR3 spans 13 amino acids. Trimming removed 4 bases at V and 3 bases at J, with 10 bases between. Germline V gene lookup returns CDR1 SGHNT and CDR2 YYREEE (reference sequence).

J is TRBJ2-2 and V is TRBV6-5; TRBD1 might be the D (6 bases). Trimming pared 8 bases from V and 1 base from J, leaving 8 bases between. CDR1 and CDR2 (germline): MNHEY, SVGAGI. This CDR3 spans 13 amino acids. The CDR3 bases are TGTGCCAGCGGGACATTGAACACCGGGGAGCTGTTTTTT. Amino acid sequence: CASGTLNTGELFF.

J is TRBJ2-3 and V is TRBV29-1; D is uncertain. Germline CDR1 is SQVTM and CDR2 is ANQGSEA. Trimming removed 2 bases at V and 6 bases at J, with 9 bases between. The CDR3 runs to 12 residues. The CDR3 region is CSVETPGDTQYF. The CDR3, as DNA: TGCAGCGTTGAAACTCCCGGGGATACGCAGTATTTT.

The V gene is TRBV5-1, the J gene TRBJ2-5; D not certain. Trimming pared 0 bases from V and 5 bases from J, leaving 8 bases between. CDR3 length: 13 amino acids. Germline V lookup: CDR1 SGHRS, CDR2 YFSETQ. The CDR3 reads CASSLGSLETQYF. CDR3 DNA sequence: TGCGCCAGCAGCTTGGGTAGCCTGGAGACCCAGTACTTC.

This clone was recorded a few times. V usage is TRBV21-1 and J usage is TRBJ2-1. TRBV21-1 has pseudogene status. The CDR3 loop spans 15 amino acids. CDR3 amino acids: CASSTEGGTYNEQFF. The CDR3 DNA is TGTGCCAGCAGCACCGAGGGGGGTACGTACAATGAGCAGTTCTTC.

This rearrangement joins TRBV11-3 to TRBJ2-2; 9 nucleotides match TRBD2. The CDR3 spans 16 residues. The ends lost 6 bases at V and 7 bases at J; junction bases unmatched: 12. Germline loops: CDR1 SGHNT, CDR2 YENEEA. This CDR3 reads CASRSIAGEYVGELFF. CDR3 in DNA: TGTGCCAGCAGGAGTATAGCGGGAGAGTATGTCGGGGAGCTGTTTTTT.

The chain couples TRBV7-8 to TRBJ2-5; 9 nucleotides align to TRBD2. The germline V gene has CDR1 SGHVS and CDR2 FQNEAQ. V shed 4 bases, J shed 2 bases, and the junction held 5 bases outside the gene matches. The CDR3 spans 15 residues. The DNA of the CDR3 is TGTGCCAGCAGCTCATCTAGCGGGGTACAAGAGACCCAGTACTTC. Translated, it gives CASSSSSGVQETQYF.

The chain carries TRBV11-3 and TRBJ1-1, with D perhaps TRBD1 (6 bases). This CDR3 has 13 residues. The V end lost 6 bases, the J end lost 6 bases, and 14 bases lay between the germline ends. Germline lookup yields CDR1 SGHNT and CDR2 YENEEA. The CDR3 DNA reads TGTGCCAGCAGACCAACAGGGCTCGCTGAAGCTTTCTTT. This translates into CASRPTGLAEAFF.

The CDR3 protein is CSVTYGGEKLFF. CDR3 nucleotide sequence: TGCAGCGTCACCTACGGTGGCGAAAAACTGTTTTTT. The chain combines TRBV29-1 with TRBJ1-4, with D unresolved. Germline assignment: CDR1 SQVTM and CDR2 ANQGSEA. V shed 6 bases and J shed 8 bases, with 13 bases lying between them. The CDR3 spans 12 residues.

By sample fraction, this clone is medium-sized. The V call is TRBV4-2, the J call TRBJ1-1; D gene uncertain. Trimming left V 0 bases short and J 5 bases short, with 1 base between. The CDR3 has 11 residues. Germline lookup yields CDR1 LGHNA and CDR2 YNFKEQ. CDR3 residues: CASSQDTEAFF. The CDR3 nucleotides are TGTGCCAGCAGCCAAGATACTGAAGCTTTCTTT.

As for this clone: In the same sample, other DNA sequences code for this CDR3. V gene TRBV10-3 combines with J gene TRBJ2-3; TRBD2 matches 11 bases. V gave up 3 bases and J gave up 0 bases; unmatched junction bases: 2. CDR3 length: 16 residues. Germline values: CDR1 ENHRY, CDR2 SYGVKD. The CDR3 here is CAISEGLAGSTDTQYF. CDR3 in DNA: TGTGCCATCAGTGAAGGACTAGCGGGTAGCACAGATACGCAGTATTTT.